These 25 T cell receptor beta chains were sequenced from one sample in a study of glioma-infiltrating T cells. The iRepertoire nested amplicon-rescue multiplex PCR amplified TCR alpha and beta CDR3s from RNA. MiXCR, applied by TCRdb to the multiplex PCR reads, yields one record per CDR3 protein. The sample gives some 10,000 distinct CDR3 sequences, approximately 57% of which show up once; roughly 20% is in the top ten. The source material was glioma tissue, nonneoplastic brain tissue, or PBMCs (not recorded which). The receptors stem from a human donor with low-grade glioma or glioblastoma, undergoing nonglioma brain surgery, or in good health (not recorded which).

The chain uses TRBV6-2 or TRBV6-3 and TRBJ2-7; D ambiguous. Deletions cut 7 bases from V and 3 bases from J, with 10 bases between. The V gene's germline CDR1 is MNHEY and CDR2 SVGEGT. This CDR3 region has 12 residues. CDR3 coding DNA: TGTGCCAGCATATTACCAAACTACGAGCAGTACTTC. The encoded protein is CASILPNYEQYF.

Regarding this clonotype: A read error is likely, as this CDR3 ends without the conserved phenylalanine or tryptophan. The DNA is omitted, as the CDR3 cannot be located on it reliably, and the CDR3 follows TCRdb's listing. The chain carries TRBV24-1 and TRBJ1-2; TRBD1, the table's D call, was not compared with the DNA. Germline V gene sequence: CDR1 KGHDR, CDR2 SFDVKD. The CDR3 comprises 19 residues, both ends counted. CDR3: CATSDFPTPTEAPNYGYTL.

This chain joins TRBV2 and TRBJ2-2, with 13 bases identical to TRBD2. In germline, CDR1 is SNHLY, CDR2 FYNNEI. This CDR3 region has 15 residues. V dropped 7 bases and J dropped 10; count of bases not matched to a gene: 9. In DNA form, the CDR3 reads TGTGCCAGCACCCGGACTAGCGGGAGTACCAAGGAGCTGTTTTTT. Its protein is CASTRTSGSTKELFF.

The sample holds many counts of this clonotype. This chain connects TRBV29-1 to TRBJ2-1, with 9 bases identical to TRBD2. The germline V gene has CDR1 SQVTM and CDR2 ANQGSEA. With 8 bases clipped from V and 0 bases from J, the junction kept 2 bases outside the gene matches. This CDR3 region has 13 residues. The CDR3: CSFSGSSYNEQFF. For the CDR3, the DNA is TGCAGCTTTAGCGGGAGCTCCTACAATGAGCAGTTCTTC.

This clonotype showed up just once. Without the conserved terminal phenylalanine or tryptophan, this CDR3 likely stems from a read error. The genes are TRBV30 and TRBJ2-3; 9 nucleotides match TRBD2. V shed 4 bases, J shed 3 bases, and the junction held 5 bases outside the gene matches. Per germline, CDR1 GTSNPN and CDR2 SVGIG (reference sequence). This CDR3 contains 14 residues. CDR3 region: CAWNPGLATDTQYL. As DNA, the CDR3 is TGTGCCTGGAACCCCGGACTAGCGACAGATACGCAGTATCTT.

On this clonotype: Possible read error: a much larger clone is one base away. The chain links TRBV29-1 to TRBJ2-3; D may be TRBD2 (5 bases). The CDR3 contains 13 residues. Germline values: CDR1 SQVTM, CDR2 ANQGSEA. DNA for the CDR3: TGCAGAGGGCTGGGCGGGAGCACAGATACGCAGTATTTT. It translates to CRGLGGSTDTQYF.

This clonotype is medium-sized in the sample. V and J are TRBV14 and TRBJ2-3; 7 positions agree with TRBD1. The CDR3 sequence is 13 residues long. Germline values: CDR1 SGHDN, CDR2 FVKESK. Germline trimming cut 6 bases from V and 4 bases from J; bases unmatched to any gene: 4. CDR3: CASSRDSPDTQYF. In DNA form, the CDR3 reads TGTGCCAGCAGTCGGGACAGTCCAGATACGCAGTATTTT.

This clonotype showed up many times. The J gene is TRBJ2-1, the V gene TRBV7-9; 9 nucleotides agree with TRBD2. CDR1 is SEHNR, CDR2 FQNEAQ, per germline (reference sequence). The V segment lost 5 bases and the J segment 0 bases; nucleotides outside the gene matches: 17. CDR3 length: 20 amino acids. This CDR3 reads CASSGEGIAGALSSYNEQFF. CDR3 bases: TGTGCCAGCAGCGGAGAGGGGATAGCGGGGGCCCTGAGCTCCTACAATGAGCAGTTCTTC.

This clonotype has ten or more counts. V and J are TRBV12-3 or TRBV12-4 and TRBJ2-1; tentatively, D is TRBD2 (6 bases). Trimming left V 5 bases short and J 8 bases short, with 13 bases between. The CDR3 extends over 13 amino acids. The CDR3 loop is CASSRAGPDEQFF. CDR3 nucleotides: TGTGCCAGCAGTCGTGCGGGGCCCGATGAGCAGTTCTTC.

Remarks on this clonotype: A read error may account for a junction end that differs from germline. This sequence joins TRBV3-1 and TRBJ2-6, with TRBD1 matching over 9 bases. The CDR3 has 16 residues. Germline lookup yields CDR1 LGHDT and CDR2 YNNKEL (reference sequence). The CDR3 spells CAISQQGADGANVLTF. The DNA for the CDR3 is TGTGCCATCAGCCAACAGGGGGCGGATGGGGCCAACGTCCTGACTTTC.

This clonotype ranks as medium-sized. The rearrangement uses TRBV7-3 and TRBJ2-5, with 8 bases aligning to TRBD1. V lost 2 bases and J lost 5; bases outside the gene matches: 7. The germline CDR1 and CDR2 sequences are SGHTA and FQGTGA. The CDR3 runs 15 residues. The CDR3 DNA reads TGTGCCAGCAGCTTAGAGCAGGGGGCAATGGAGACCCAGTACTTC. Protein product: CASSLEQGAMETQYF.

This chain uses TRBV12-3 or TRBV12-4 with TRBJ2-7, with a weak D call TRBD1 (6 bases). CDR3 size: 13 residues. The V end was cut by 5 bases, the J end by 3 bases, with 11 bases between. The CDR3 loop is CASSIDRCYEQYF. The CDR3 nucleotides read TGTGCCAGCAGTATAGACAGGTGCTACGAGCAGTACTTC.

About this clonotype itself: One end of the junction fails to match germline, which may point to a read error. The rearrangement uses TRBV20-1 and TRBJ1-1, with 7 nucleotides matching TRBD1. Germline V gives CDR1 DFQATT, CDR2 SNEGSKA (reference sequence). CDR3 length equals 15 residues. The CDR3, as DNA: TGCAGTGCCACCAGGCCGGGACAGTCGAACGCTGAAGCTTTATTT. Amino acids: CSATRPGQSNAEALF.

This clonotype has only a few counts. The chain carries TRBV5-1 and TRBJ2-2; D call uncertain. CDR1 is SGHRS, CDR2 YFSETQ, per germline. The CDR3 sequence is 14 residues long. Trimming took off 0 bases at V and 3 bases at J, with 6 bases between the two ends. The CDR3 coding sequence is TGCGCCAGCAGCTTGGGTCCGGACACCGGGGAGCTGTTTTTT. Translating gives CASSLGPDTGELFF.

Worth noting for this clonotype: A read error may produce the germline difference seen at one junction end. J is TRBJ1-2 and V is TRBV3-1; D possibly corresponds to TRBD1 (5 bases). This CDR3 has 12 amino acids. Germline values: CDR1 LGHDT, CDR2 YNNKEL (reference sequence). The CDR3 region has the DNA TGTGCCAGCAGCGTCCGACAGTATGGCTACACGTTC. It encodes CASSVRQYGYTF. Full variable domain (missing parts from reference TRBV3-1 and TRBJ1-2): DTAVSQTPKYLVTQMGNDKSIKCEQNLGHDTMYWYKQDSKKFLKIMFSYNNKELIINETVPNRFSPKSPDKAHLNLHINSLELGDSAVYFCASSVRQYGYTFGSGTRLTVV.

The sample holds many counts of this clonotype. The rearrangement links TRBV7-6 to TRBJ2-1; D gene unclear. CDR3 length equals 12 residues. Germline V gives CDR1 SGHVS, CDR2 FNYEAQ. V gave up 1 base and J gave up 6 bases, with 4 bases separating them. This CDR3 is CASSLGRNEQFF. The CDR3 bases are TGTGCCAGCAGCTTAGGCCGCAATGAGCAGTTCTTC.

In its sample, this clonotype was seen many times. This chain joins TRBV7-9 and TRBJ2-3, with 7 bases fitting TRBD1. Germline V gives CDR1 SEHNR, CDR2 FQNEAQ (reference sequence). Trimming removed 1 base from V and 4 bases from J; junction bases left unmatched: 2. The CDR3 consists of 14 residues. CDR3 sequence reads: CASSLGTGADTQYF. DNA of the CDR3: TGTGCCAGCAGCTTAGGCACAGGGGCAGATACGCAGTATTTT.

This clonotype is judged medium-sized. The gene calls are TRBV19 and TRBJ2-1; D is perhaps TRBD2 (6 bases). The V end lost 4 bases, the J end lost 2 bases, and 18 bases lay between the germline ends. Per the germline V gene, CDR1 is LNHDA and CDR2 is SQIVND (reference sequence). This CDR3 contains 17 residues. This chain's CDR3 is CASSNLGDSGTYNEQFF. CDR3 nucleotides: TGTGCCAGTAGTAATCTCGGGGATAGCGGCACCTACAATGAGCAGTTCTTC.

The chain recombines TRBV6-1 with TRBJ2-7; 7 bases line up with TRBD2. Germline V lookup: CDR1 MNHNS, CDR2 SASEGT. The V and J ends lost 5 bases and 2 bases, in that order; junction bases with no gene match: 9. CDR3 length: 15 amino acids. The CDR3 sequence is CASSKLARGPYEQYF. The CDR3 DNA sequence: TGTGCCAGCAGTAAACTAGCGAGAGGGCCCTACGAGCAGTACTTC.

This clonotype qualifies as medium-sized. This chain uses TRBV27 with TRBJ2-3; 10 nucleotides match TRBD2. Germline V gene sequence: CDR1 MNHEY, CDR2 SMNVEV (reference sequence). There are 16 residues in the CDR3. V trimming: 1 base; J trimming: 3 bases; junction bases outside the gene matches: 4. Here the CDR3 DNA reads TGTGCCAGCAGTTTATTTCCTAGCGGGAGTACAGATACGCAGTATTTT. Encoded protein: CASSLFPSGSTDTQYF.

Points on this clonotype: One end of the junction fails to match germline, which may point to a read error. The V and J genes are TRBV5-1 and TRBJ2-1, with 12 bases identical to TRBD2. Germline assignment: CDR1 SGHRS and CDR2 YFSETQ. The CDR3 has 16 amino acids. The CDR3, as DNA: TGCGCCAGCAGACCGTTGACTAGCGGGAGTAAGGGTGAGCAGCTCTTC. Translation: CASRPLTSGSKGEQLF.

This clonotype was observed at least ten times. The genes are TRBV19 and TRBJ2-1, with TRBD2 matching over 8 bases. This CDR3 is built from 15 residues. CDR1 is LNHDA and CDR2 is SQIVND in the germline V gene (reference sequence). J lost 2 bases, V lost 6 bases, and 6 bases had no gene match. The CDR3 loop reads CASRTSALTYNEQFF. DNA for the CDR3: TGTGCCAGTAGGACTAGCGCACTCACCTACAATGAGCAGTTCTTC.

This clonotype appeared many times. This chain joins TRBV4-1 and TRBJ2-3, with D unclear. Germline CDR1 and CDR2: MGHRA and YSYEKL. V lost 1 base to trimming and J lost 3 bases, with 17 bases between them. The CDR3 totals 17 residues. The CDR3 sequence is CASSQVPTGGATDTQYF. The CDR3 bases are TGCGCCAGCAGCCAAGTCCCAACGGGCGGAGCGACAGATACGCAGTATTTT.

In its sample, this clonotype ranks as medium-sized. The chain couples TRBV7-3 to TRBJ2-1; 9 bases are shared with TRBD2. Trimming at V came to 0 bases and at J to 10 bases, leaving 4 bases not matched to a gene. CDR3 length: 14 amino acids. The germline V gene has CDR1 SGHTA and CDR2 FQGTGA. The CDR3 sequence is CASSLTPAGGEQFF. The CDR3 DNA reads as TGTGCCAGCAGCTTAACTCCAGCGGGAGGCGAGCAGTTCTTC. Full variable domain (remainder filled in from reference TRBV7-3 and TRBJ2-1): GAGVSQTPSNKVTEKGKYVELRCDPISGHTALYWYRQSLGQGPEFLIYFQGTGAADDSGLPNDRFFAVRPEGSVSTLKIQRTERGDSAVYLCASSLTPAGGEQFFGPGTRLTVL.

Worth noting for this clonotype: A read error may produce the germline difference seen at one junction end. This chain connects TRBV29-1 to TRBJ2-1; a possible D gene is TRBD2 (5 bases). The CDR3 runs 10 residues. From germline, CDR1 is SQVTM and CDR2 ANQGSEA. The CDR3 spells CSVVYNEQFF. As DNA, the CDR3 is TGTAGCGTTGTATACAATGAGCAGTTCTTC.